This is a list of T cell receptor beta chains from one sample in a study of T cell responses to AZD1222 COVID-19 vaccine. Generated by immunoSEQ multiplex PCR, the TCRdb table keeps only in-frame clones and is missing some. The table has roughly 55,000 clones, roughly 90% seen once. Sequencing was performed on peripheral blood, taken on day 0 of AZD1222 vaccination. These receptors were collected from an adult in good health. Both conserved end residues are part of each CDR3. The order of the fields is V gene, D gene, clone size, J gene, CDR3 protein, CDR3 DNA. The D gene is left open where the match is weak. Clone size is stated in some rows and not others, as once, few, many or a class when expanded.

v_gene: TRBV11-2; d_gene: .; abundance: .; j_gene: TRBJ2-2; CDR3aa: CASSYSATIGTGELFF; CDR3nt: TGTGCCAGCAGCTATAGCGCTACAATCGGTACCGGGGAGCTGTTTTTT
v_gene: TRBV6-5; d_gene: TRBD2; abundance: .; j_gene: TRBJ2-2; CDR3aa: CASSRTSGSPGELFF; CDR3nt: TGTGCCAGCAGTCGGACTAGCGGGAGCCCCGGGGAGCTGTTTTTT
v_gene: TRBV6-5; d_gene: .; abundance: .; j_gene: TRBJ1-2; CDR3aa: CASRLTYGYTF; CDR3nt: TGTGCCAGCAGACTAACTTATGGCTACACCTTC
v_gene: TRBV2; d_gene: TRBD1; abundance: .; j_gene: TRBJ1-1; CDR3aa: CASSRQGLDTEAFF; CDR3nt: TGTGCCAGCAGTCGACAGGGATTGGACACTGAAGCTTTCTTT
v_gene: TRBV7-7; d_gene: .; abundance: .; j_gene: TRBJ2-5; CDR3aa: CASSFQPGDGQETQYF; CDR3nt: TGTGCCAGCAGCTTCCAGCCAGGGGACGGCCAAGAGACCCAGTACTTC
v_gene: TRBV28; d_gene: .; abundance: .; j_gene: TRBJ1-2; CDR3aa: CASRLGGSYGYTF; CDR3nt: TGTGCCAGCAGACTTGGGGGCAGCTATGGCTACACCTTC
v_gene: TRBV11-2; d_gene: .; abundance: .; j_gene: TRBJ1-2; CDR3aa: CASSGPEWGAQGTF; CDR3nt: TGTGCCAGTAGCGGACCGGAATGGGGAGCCCAGGGCACCTTC
v_gene: TRBV28; d_gene: .; abundance: .; j_gene: TRBJ1-5; CDR3aa: CASSSGGDSNQPQHF; CDR3nt: TGTGCCAGCAGTTCCGGGGGGGATAGCAATCAGCCCCAGCATTTT
v_gene: TRBV10-1; d_gene: .; abundance: .; j_gene: TRBJ2-2; CDR3aa: CASSRVSTGELFF; CDR3nt: TGCGCCAGCAGTAGGGTATCTACCGGGGAGCTGTTTTTT
v_gene: TRBV15; d_gene: TRBD1; abundance: .; j_gene: TRBJ2-7; CDR3aa: CATSLTGQGAHEQYF; CDR3nt: TGTGCCACCAGCCTAACGGGACAGGGGGCTCATGAGCAGTACTTC
v_gene: TRBV2; d_gene: .; abundance: few; j_gene: TRBJ1-6; CDR3aa: CASSEFQVGSPLHF; CDR3nt: TGTGCCAGCAGTGAGTTCCAGGTGGGATCACCCCTCCACTTT
v_gene: TRBV7-9; d_gene: TRBD2; abundance: .; j_gene: TRBJ2-5; CDR3aa: CASSVTSGLGETQYF; CDR3nt: TGTGCCAGCAGCGTAACTAGCGGGTTAGGAGAGACCCAGTACTTC
v_gene: TRBV7-9; d_gene: TRBD2; abundance: .; j_gene: TRBJ2-2; CDR3aa: CASSLGPAGASGELFF; CDR3nt: TGTGCCAGCAGCTTAGGCCCAGCGGGAGCCTCAGGGGAGCTGTTTTTT
v_gene: TRBV27; d_gene: .; abundance: .; j_gene: TRBJ1-5; CDR3aa: CASSLQGNQPQHF; CDR3nt: TGTGCCAGCAGTTTACAGGGAAATCAGCCCCAGCATTTT
v_gene: TRBV15; d_gene: .; abundance: .; j_gene: TRBJ2-7; CDR3aa: CATSRDTGSYEQYF; CDR3nt: TGTGCCACCAGCAGAGATACAGGGTCCTACGAGCAGTACTTC
v_gene: TRBV6-5; d_gene: TRBD1; abundance: once; j_gene: TRBJ1-2; CDR3aa: CASSWDSGGYTF; CDR3nt: TGTGCCAGCAGTTGGGACAGCGGGGGCTACACCTTC
v_gene: TRBV7-9; d_gene: .; abundance: .; j_gene: TRBJ2-6; CDR3aa: CASSLGSGSGANVLTF; CDR3nt: TGTGCCAGCAGCTTAGGCAGTGGGTCTGGGGCCAACGTCCTGACTTTC
v_gene: TRBV7-2; d_gene: .; abundance: .; j_gene: TRBJ2-7; CDR3aa: CASTRSAVPILYEQYF; CDR3nt: TGTGCCAGCACTCGATCTGCAGTTCCTATTCTTTACGAGCAGTACTTC
v_gene: TRBV5-5; d_gene: .; abundance: .; j_gene: TRBJ2-2; CDR3aa: CASSPLSGGTTTRELFF; CDR3nt: TGTGCCAGCAGCCCACTAAGCGGAGGGACGACCACGAGGGAGCTGTTTTTT
v_gene: TRBV3-1/TRBV3-2; d_gene: .; abundance: .; j_gene: TRBJ2-7; CDR3aa: CASSQDLEQYF; CDR3nt: TGTGCCAGCAGCCAAGATCTCGAGCAGTACTTC
v_gene: TRBV6-5; d_gene: .; abundance: .; j_gene: TRBJ1-5; CDR3aa: CASMVRDNQPQHF; CDR3nt: TGTGCCAGCATGGTAAGGGACAATCAGCCCCAGCATTTT
v_gene: TRBV7-9; d_gene: .; abundance: .; j_gene: TRBJ1-2; CDR3aa: CASSPESANYGYTF; CDR3nt: TGTGCCAGCAGCCCTGAATCCGCTAACTATGGCTACACCTTC
v_gene: TRBV19; d_gene: TRBD1; abundance: .; j_gene: TRBJ2-2; CDR3aa: CASSLLPGGGTGELFF; CDR3nt: TGTGCCAGTAGTCTCCTCCCAGGGGGCGGCACCGGGGAGCTGTTTTTT
v_gene: TRBV30; d_gene: .; abundance: .; j_gene: TRBJ1-5; CDR3aa: CAWSGINSNQPQHF; CDR3nt: TGTGCCTGGAGTGGGATCAATAGCAATCAGCCCCAGCATTTT
v_gene: TRBV25-1; d_gene: .; abundance: .; j_gene: TRBJ2-7; CDR3aa: CASSEGLAYEQYF; CDR3nt: TGTGCCAGCAGTGAGGGACTTGCCTACGAGCAGTACTTC
v_gene: TRBV19; d_gene: TRBD1; abundance: once; j_gene: TRBJ1-1; CDR3aa: CASTPSGQGVRNTEAFF; CDR3nt: TGTGCCAGTACTCCCTCGGGACAGGGAGTCAGGAACACTGAAGCTTTCTTT
v_gene: TRBV10-3; d_gene: .; abundance: .; j_gene: TRBJ1-2; CDR3aa: CAISEERSGYTF; CDR3nt: TGTGCCATCAGTGAAGAAAGGTCTGGCTACACCTTC
v_gene: TRBV6-1; d_gene: .; abundance: .; j_gene: TRBJ1-3; CDR3aa: CASSEQSSGNTIYF; CDR3nt: TGTGCCAGCAGTGAACAGAGCTCTGGAAACACCATATATTTT
v_gene: TRBV5-5; d_gene: .; abundance: once; j_gene: TRBJ2-3; CDR3aa: CASSLPTDTQYF; CDR3nt: TGTGCCAGCAGCTTGCCCACAGATACGCAGTATTTT
v_gene: TRBV7-2; d_gene: .; abundance: .; j_gene: TRBJ1-1; CDR3aa: CASSPRGGLNTEAFF; CDR3nt: TGTGCCAGCAGCCCCCGCGGGGGGCTGAACACTGAAGCTTTCTTT
v_gene: TRBV20-1; d_gene: .; abundance: few; j_gene: TRBJ1-1; CDR3aa: CSASLGSTEAFF; CDR3nt: TGCAGTGCTAGTCTTGGAAGCACTGAAGCTTTCTTT
v_gene: TRBV6-5; d_gene: .; abundance: .; j_gene: TRBJ1-1; CDR3aa: CASSWGTEAFF; CDR3nt: TGTGCCAGCAGTTGGGGAACTGAAGCTTTCTTT
v_gene: TRBV11-2; d_gene: TRBD2; abundance: .; j_gene: TRBJ2-5; CDR3aa: CASSLGPGLGLETQYF; CDR3nt: TGTGCCAGCAGCTTAGGGCCGGGACTAGGATTGGAGACCCAGTACTTC
v_gene: TRBV7-8; d_gene: TRBD1; abundance: .; j_gene: TRBJ2-7; CDR3aa: CASSFLQGSVDEQYF; CDR3nt: TGTGCCAGCAGCTTTTTACAGGGGTCAGTGGACGAGCAGTACTTC
v_gene: TRBV4-2; d_gene: .; abundance: .; j_gene: TRBJ1-5; CDR3aa: CASSQVGQLEIGNQPQHF; CDR3nt: TGTGCCAGCAGCCAAGTGGGTCAGTTGGAGATTGGGAATCAGCCCCAGCATTTT
v_gene: TRBV5-1; d_gene: .; abundance: .; j_gene: TRBJ2-3; CDR3aa: CASSLNSPEDTQYF; CDR3nt: TGCGCCAGCAGCTTAAACAGCCCTGAAGATACGCAGTATTTT
v_gene: TRBV4-1; d_gene: .; abundance: .; j_gene: TRBJ1-5; CDR3aa: CASSQEDRDNQPQHF; CDR3nt: TGCGCCAGCAGCCAAGAGGACCGCGACAATCAGCCCCAGCATTTT
v_gene: TRBV2; d_gene: .; abundance: once; j_gene: TRBJ2-2; CDR3aa: CASSELGYTGELFF; CDR3nt: TGTGCCAGCAGTGAGTTGGGTTACACCGGGGAGCTGTTTTTT
v_gene: TRBV6-4; d_gene: TRBD1; abundance: .; j_gene: TRBJ1-4; CDR3aa: CASSDCGQGTVGEKLFF; CDR3nt: TGTGCCAGCAGTGACTGTGGGCAGGGGACAGTTGGGGAAAAACTGTTTTTT
v_gene: TRBV5-1; d_gene: TRBD2; abundance: .; j_gene: TRBJ2-3; CDR3aa: CASSRGERGPWGQYF; CDR3nt: TGCGCCAGCAGCCGCGGGGAGCGGGGGCCTTGGGGGCAGTATTTT
v_gene: TRBV6-6; d_gene: .; abundance: .; j_gene: TRBJ2-1; CDR3aa: CASSPHRDYNEQFF; CDR3nt: TGTGCCAGCAGTCCCCACCGGGACTACAATGAGCAGTTCTTC
v_gene: TRBV6-2/TRBV6-3; d_gene: TRBD1; abundance: .; j_gene: TRBJ1-5; CDR3aa: CASSFLGATGTGGQPQHF; CDR3nt: TGTGCCAGCAGTTTCCTCGGGGCCACCGGGACAGGGGGACAGCCCCAGCATTTT
v_gene: TRBV7-9; d_gene: .; abundance: .; j_gene: TRBJ1-4; CDR3aa: CASSLREGFNEKLFF; CDR3nt: TGTGCCAGCAGCTTAAGGGAGGGATTTAATGAAAAACTGTTTTTT
v_gene: TRBV6-6; d_gene: TRBD1; abundance: .; j_gene: TRBJ2-2; CDR3aa: CASRTGGAITGELFF; CDR3nt: TGTGCCAGCAGGACAGGGGGCGCGATCACCGGGGAGCTGTTTTTT
v_gene: TRBV3-1/TRBV3-2; d_gene: TRBD2; abundance: .; j_gene: TRBJ2-3; CDR3aa: CASSRTSGITDTQYF; CDR3nt: TGTGCCAGCAGCCGGACTAGCGGGATCACAGATACGCAGTATTTT
v_gene: TRBV7-3; d_gene: TRBD1; abundance: .; j_gene: TRBJ1-6; CDR3aa: CASSDQGQGSSPLHF; CDR3nt: TGTGCCAGCAGCGATCAGGGACAGGGGAGTTCACCCCTCCACTTT
v_gene: TRBV28; d_gene: .; abundance: few; j_gene: TRBJ1-5; CDR3aa: CASGFGTQHF; CDR3nt: TGTGCCAGCGGGTTTGGGACCCAGCATTTT
v_gene: TRBV19; d_gene: .; abundance: .; j_gene: TRBJ2-5; CDR3aa: CASRRGLGETQYF; CDR3nt: TGTGCCAGTAGAAGGGGGTTGGGTGAGACCCAGTACTTC
v_gene: TRBV28; d_gene: .; abundance: .; j_gene: TRBJ1-5; CDR3aa: CASRPGSPSNQPQHF; CDR3nt: TGTGCCAGCAGGCCGGGTTCACCTAGCAATCAGCCCCAGCATTTT
v_gene: TRBV5-4; d_gene: .; abundance: .; j_gene: TRBJ1-1; CDR3aa: CASSFSGMNTEAFF; CDR3nt: TGTGCCAGCAGCTTTTCAGGCATGAACACTGAAGCTTTCTTT
v_gene: TRBV7-8; d_gene: TRBD2; abundance: .; j_gene: TRBJ2-7; CDR3aa: CASSLGGLAGVYEQYF; CDR3nt: TGTGCCAGCAGCTTAGGTGGGCTAGCGGGAGTATACGAGCAGTACTTC
v_gene: TRBV5-1; d_gene: .; abundance: .; j_gene: TRBJ1-6; CDR3aa: CASSLGRGHSPLHF; CDR3nt: TGCGCCAGCAGCTTGGGCAGGGGTCATTCACCCCTCCACTTT
v_gene: TRBV7-2; d_gene: .; abundance: .; j_gene: TRBJ2-1; CDR3aa: CASSQSFNEREQFF; CDR3nt: TGTGCCAGCAGCCAGTCATTCAATGAGCGGGAGCAGTTCTTC